The T cell receptor (beta chain) under discussion was sequenced for a study of OX40 agonist ivuxolimab in advanced cancers. Details on this clone: Its matching antigen is unknown.

Repertoires were generated with immunoSEQ multiplex PCR, while TCRdb's copy carries only in-frame clones and drops some. The sample has over 150,000 clones, roughly 92% seen once. The CDR3 totals 16 residues. Per the germline V gene, CDR1 is LGHNA and CDR2 is YSLEER. V lost 0 bases and J lost 2, with 11 bases in between. Whole-study results and caveats: Compared with CD4+, CD8+ T cells on average had more expanded clones. Among some nonresponders, normalized T-cell clonal expansion was also low.

The rearrangement uses TRBV4-3 and TRBJ1-3; no clear D. The TCR was taken from an adult with an advanced solid tumor such as melanoma, head and neck, liver or kidney cancer. The sequencing used CD4+ or CD8+ T cells sorted from blood, collected in a trial of the OX40 agonist ivuxolimab. The CDR3 region has the DNA TGCGCCAGCAGCCAAGACAGGCCCGCTGCTGGAAACACCATATATTTT. Its protein is CASSQDRPAAGNTIYF.